A selection of T cell receptor beta chains follows, all from one sample in a study of blood T cell repertoires in COVID-19. The table came from immunoSEQ multiplex PCR; TCRdb's copy has only in-frame clones and leaves some out. The table has around 260,000 clones, 80% to 90% seen once; the top ten hold less than 3%. Input material: peripheral blood. Receptors were obtained from a woman in her forties or fifties with acute or convalescent COVID-19. Each CDR3 is given with its conserved first and last residue. D genes are given only for firm matches. Clone size is shown for a subset of rows, as once, few, many or a class of expanded clone.

CAWSLAGAKNIQYF	TGTGCCTGGAGTCTCGCGGGAGCCAAAAACATTCAGTACTTC	.	TRBJ2-4	.	TRBV30
CASSQSVIWGRACTDTQYF	TGCGCCAGCAGTCAATCGGTAATATGGGGGAGGGCCTGCACAGATACGCAGTATTTT	.	TRBJ2-3	TRBD2	TRBV23-1
CATSGGRPGQGVNTEAFF	TGTGCCACCAGTGGGGGGCGCCCCGGTCAGGGGGTGAACACTGAAGCTTTCTTT	once	TRBJ1-1	TRBD1	TRBV24-1
CASTPSWGLATSNEQFF	TGTGCCAGCACCCCAAGTTGGGGACTAGCGACTAGCAATGAGCAGTTCTTC	.	TRBJ2-1	TRBD2	TRBV7-8
CAWNRDIATNEKLFF	TGTGCCTGGAATAGGGACATCGCAACTAATGAAAAACTGTTTTTT	.	TRBJ1-4	.	TRBV30
CAWGGGYNYGYTF	TGTGCCTGGGGCGGGGGATATAACTATGGCTACACCTTC	.	TRBJ1-2	.	TRBV30
CAAGGSTDTQYF	TGTGCCGCCGGCGGTAGCACAGATACGCAGTATTTT	once	TRBJ2-3	.	TRBV10-3
CATSDFSSVNNNEQFF	TGTGCCACCAGTGATTTCTCTAGCGTGAATAACAATGAGCAGTTCTTC	.	TRBJ2-1	.	TRBV24-1
CASSVSSGSQETQYF	TGTGCCAGCAGCGTCTCTAGCGGGAGCCAAGAGACCCAGTACTTC	.	TRBJ2-5	TRBD2	TRBV9
CASSLTGASEMPQHF	TGCGCCAGCAGCTTGACAGGGGCGTCCGAAATGCCCCAGCATTTT	.	TRBJ1-5	TRBD1	TRBV5-1
CASSSGTGILNTEAFF	TGTGCCAGCAGTTCCGGGACAGGGATTTTGAACACTGAAGCTTTCTTT	.	TRBJ1-1	TRBD1	TRBV28
CASSLSLSGPINPHEQYF	TGTGCCAGCTCACTAAGTCTTAGCGGTCCAATTAACCCACACGAGCAGTACTTC	.	TRBJ2-7	.	TRBV18
CASSPGTGGASSEQFF	TGTGCCAGCAGTCCGGGGACAGGGGGCGCGTCAAGTGAGCAGTTCTTC	.	TRBJ2-1	TRBD1	TRBV27
CASSQARQGNYEQYF	TGCGCCAGCAGCCAAGCTCGACAGGGGAACTACGAGCAGTACTTC	.	TRBJ2-7	TRBD1	TRBV4-3
CASSPDPSGRDEQYF	TGTGCCAGCAGCCCTGACCCGAGCGGGAGGGACGAGCAGTACTTC	.	TRBJ2-7	TRBD2	TRBV5-4
CASSEQGAYETQYF	TGCGCCAGCAGCGAACAGGGGGCGTATGAGACCCAGTACTTC	.	TRBJ2-5	TRBD1	TRBV5-1
CASSQDQQGAVPYEQYF	TGCGCCAGCAGCCAAGACCAACAGGGGGCAGTTCCCTACGAGCAGTACTTC	.	TRBJ2-7	TRBD1	TRBV4-1
CASSVEGNPYEQYF	TGTGCCAGCAGCGTAGAGGGGAATCCCTACGAGCAGTACTTC	.	TRBJ2-7	.	TRBV9
CASSLTSSNEQFF	TGCGCCAGCAGCCTCACTAGTTCAAATGAGCAGTTCTTC	.	TRBJ2-1	.	TRBV5-1
CASSFSGTVEKLFF	TGTGCCAGCAGTTTCTCCGGGACAGTCGAAAAACTGTTTTTT	.	TRBJ1-4	TRBD1	TRBV6-5
CAISVPRVSGNTIYF	TGTGCCATCAGTGTCCCCAGGGTGTCTGGAAACACCATATATTTT	.	TRBJ1-3	.	TRBV10-3
CASNPGGGHNSPLHF	TGTGCCAGCAATCCGGGAGGAGGGCATAATTCACCCCTCCACTTT	.	TRBJ1-6	.	TRBV28
CASSPGLSGNTIYF	TGTGCCAGCAGCCCGGGTCTCTCTGGAAACACCATATATTTT	once	TRBJ1-3	.	TRBV28
CASSPPLTSTEQYF	TGTGCCAGCAGTCCACCGTTGACTAGCACCGAGCAGTACTTC	.	TRBJ2-7	TRBD2	TRBV5-4
CASSHSGTGSADTQYF	TGTGCCAGTAGTCACTCCGGGACAGGGAGCGCAGATACGCAGTATTTT	.	TRBJ2-3	TRBD1	TRBV19
CASSLTSGMTGELFF	TGTGCCAGCAGTTTAACTAGCGGGATGACCGGGGAGCTGTTTTTT	.	TRBJ2-2	TRBD2	TRBV28